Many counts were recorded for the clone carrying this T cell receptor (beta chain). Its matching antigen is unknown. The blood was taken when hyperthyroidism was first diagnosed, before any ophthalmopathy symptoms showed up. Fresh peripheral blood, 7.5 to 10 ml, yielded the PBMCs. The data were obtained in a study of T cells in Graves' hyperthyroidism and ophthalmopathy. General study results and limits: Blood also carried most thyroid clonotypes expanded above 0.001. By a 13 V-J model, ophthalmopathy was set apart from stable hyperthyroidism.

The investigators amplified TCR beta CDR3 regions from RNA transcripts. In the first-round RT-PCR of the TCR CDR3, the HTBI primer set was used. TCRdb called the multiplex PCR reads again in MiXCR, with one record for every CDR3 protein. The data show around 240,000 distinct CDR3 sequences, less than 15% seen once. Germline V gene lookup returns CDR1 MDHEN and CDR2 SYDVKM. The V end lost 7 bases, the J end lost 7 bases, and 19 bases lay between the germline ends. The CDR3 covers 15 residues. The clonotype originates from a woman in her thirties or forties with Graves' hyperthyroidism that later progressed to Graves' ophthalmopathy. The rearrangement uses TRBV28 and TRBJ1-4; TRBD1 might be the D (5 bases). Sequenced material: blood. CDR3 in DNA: TGTGCCAGCAAGGGCAGGGCCCTAATAAGTGAAAAACTGTTTTTT. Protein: CASKGRALISEKLFF.